The 4 T cell receptor beta chains in this list originate from one sample, sequenced in a study of synovial regulatory T cells in juvenile arthritis. Only in-frame clones appear in the TCRdb table, and some are missing; sequencing was by immunoSEQ multiplex PCR. This table lists more than 9,500 clones. The sample consisted of Treg cells from blood. Indicated subset: remaining (HLA-DR-negative) circulating blood Treg cells. These receptors originate from a donor between 2 and 29 years old with juvenile idiopathic arthritis.

The chain links TRBV19 to TRBJ1-2. Germline V gives CDR1 LNHDA, CDR2 SQIVND (reference sequence). CDR3 length equals 16 residues. Only the protein is on record. CDR3 sequence: CASSPFMSGDNYGYTF. The full variable domain, its missing parts supplied by reference TRBV19 and TRBJ1-2, is DGGITQSPKYLFRKEGQNVTLSCEQNLNHDAMYWYRQDPGQGLRLIYYSQIVNDFQKGDIAEGYSVSREKKESFPLTVTSAQKNPTAFYLCASSPFMSGDNYGYTFGSGTRLTVV.

The chain couples TRBV18 to TRBJ2-2; the TCRdb call, TRBD2, lacks DNA for checking. The germline V gene has CDR1 KGHSH and CDR2 LQKENI. The CDR3 length is 16 residues. No DNA appears here. The CDR3 spells CASSPYRGAHAGELFF.

The chain has TRBV4-1 and TRBJ1-1. This CDR3 contains 17 residues. The protein alone is recorded here. CDR1 and CDR2 (germline): MGHRA, YSYEKL. CDR3: CASSQDSRSHLNTEAFF.

The rearrangement joins TRBV11-2 to TRBJ2-7; TCRdb gives TRBD2 as the D gene, but with no DNA this cannot be confirmed. CDR3 size: 16 residues. The coding DNA is unavailable. CDR1 is SGHAT, CDR2 FQNNGV, per germline. The CDR3 spells CASSLRTSGTSYEQYF.